A selection of T cell receptor beta chains follows, all from one sample in a study of CD8 T cells in ankylosing spondylitis. TCRdb re-derived calls from the 5' RACE reads in MiXCR, one entry per CDR3 protein. The sample holds around 210,000 distinct CDR3 sequences, under 8.5% seen once. The material sequenced was blood, either unsorted or a sorted T cell fraction (not recorded which). The receptors come from a female donor with ankylosing spondylitis or in good health (not recorded which). CDR3s include the opening cysteine and the closing phenylalanine or tryptophan. Fields, in order: V gene, clone size, D gene, J gene, CDR3 protein, CDR3 DNA. A D gene is named only where the DNA matches it firmly. Some rows have no size entry. The others give once, few or many, or a class for an expanded clone.

v_gene: TRBV29-1; abundance: many; d_gene: -; j_gene: TRBJ2-5; CDR3aa: CSVEVLGLGSETQYF; CDR3nt: TGCAGCGTTGAGGTCCTAGGTTTAGGTTCGGAGACCCAGTACTTC
v_gene: TRBV5-1; abundance: many; d_gene: -; j_gene: TRBJ2-1; CDR3aa: CASSFGSDNEQFF; CDR3nt: TGCGCCAGCAGTTTCGGGAGTGATAATGAGCAGTTCTTC
v_gene: TRBV5-1; abundance: many; d_gene: TRBD1; j_gene: TRBJ1-1; CDR3aa: CASSLTGVNTEAFF; CDR3nt: TGCGCCAGCAGCTTAACAGGGGTGAACACTGAAGCTTTCTTT
v_gene: TRBV5-6; abundance: many; d_gene: TRBD2; j_gene: TRBJ2-1; CDR3aa: CASSFPTSGSNEQFF; CDR3nt: TGTGCCAGCAGCTTCCCGACTAGCGGGAGTAATGAGCAGTTCTTC
v_gene: TRBV24-1; abundance: many; d_gene: TRBD1; j_gene: TRBJ2-1; CDR3aa: CATSDPGQSLDEQFF; CDR3nt: TGTGCCACCAGTGATCCGGGACAGTCCCTCGATGAGCAGTTCTTC
v_gene: TRBV20-1; abundance: many; d_gene: -; j_gene: TRBJ2-3; CDR3aa: CSARDYISDTQYF; CDR3nt: TGCAGTGCTAGAGATTACATCTCAGATACGCAGTATTTT
v_gene: TRBV7-8; abundance: many; d_gene: TRBD2; j_gene: TRBJ2-7; CDR3aa: CASSTSGSISFAYF; CDR3nt: TGTGCCAGCAGCACCAGCGGGAGCATAAGTTTTGCGTACTTC
v_gene: TRBV7-8; abundance: many; d_gene: TRBD2; j_gene: TRBJ2-2; CDR3aa: CASSPLAGPTGELFF; CDR3nt: TGTGCCAGCAGCCCACTAGCGGGACCCACCGGGGAGCTGTTTTTT
v_gene: TRBV9; abundance: many; d_gene: TRBD2; j_gene: TRBJ2-1; CDR3aa: CASSGTSGNNEQFF; CDR3nt: TGTGCCAGCAGCGGGACTAGCGGTAACAATGAGCAGTTCTTC
v_gene: TRBV7-2; abundance: many; d_gene: TRBD2; j_gene: TRBJ2-3; CDR3aa: CASTVRGLATDTQYF; CDR3nt: TGTGCCAGCACCGTACGGGGACTAGCGACAGATACGCAGTATTTT
v_gene: TRBV9; abundance: many; d_gene: -; j_gene: TRBJ1-1; CDR3aa: CASTPGAVVTEAFF; CDR3nt: TGTGCCAGCACGCCAGGGGCCGTGGTGACTGAAGCTTTCTTT
v_gene: TRBV6-1; abundance: -; d_gene: TRBD1; j_gene: TRBJ2-4; CDR3aa: CASRNPGTGSKNIQYF; CDR3nt: TGTGCCAGCAGGAATCCCGGGACAGGGTCCAAAAACATTCAGTACTTC
v_gene: TRBV20-1; abundance: medium-sized; d_gene: -; j_gene: TRBJ1-1; CDR3aa: CSSSLAGTAFF; CDR3nt: TGCAGTTCCTCGTTGGCAGGGACGGCTTTCTTT
v_gene: TRBV7-2; abundance: few; d_gene: -; j_gene: TRBJ1-5; CDR3aa: CASSFRSGSNQPQHF; CDR3nt: TGTGCCAGCAGCTTTAGGTCAGGGAGCAATCAGCCCCAGCATTTT
v_gene: TRBV20-1; abundance: many; d_gene: -; j_gene: TRBJ2-3; CDR3aa: CSAHVGSDTQYF; CDR3nt: TGCAGTGCCCACGTAGGGTCAGATACGCAGTATTTT
v_gene: TRBV9; abundance: many; d_gene: TRBD2; j_gene: TRBJ2-1; CDR3aa: CASSVRTSGSGEQFF; CDR3nt: TGTGCCAGCAGCGTCCGGACTAGCGGGAGTGGTGAGCAGTTCTTC
v_gene: TRBV6-1; abundance: many; d_gene: -; j_gene: TRBJ2-5; CDR3aa: CASNTKSGRQETQYF; CDR3nt: TGTGCCAGCAACACCAAAAGCGGCAGACAAGAGACCCAGTACTTC
v_gene: TRBV20-1; abundance: few; d_gene: -; j_gene: TRBJ2-3; CDR3aa: CSASRPGDTQYF; CDR3nt: TGCAGTGCTAGCCGACCTGGAGATACGCAGTATTTT
v_gene: TRBV10-3; abundance: many; d_gene: -; j_gene: TRBJ1-1; CDR3aa: CAIQAQLNTEAFF; CDR3nt: TGTGCCATCCAGGCTCAACTGAACACTGAAGCTTTCTTT
v_gene: TRBV3-1; abundance: many; d_gene: -; j_gene: TRBJ2-7; CDR3aa: CASSQGLNSYEQYF; CDR3nt: TGTGCCAGCAGCCAAGGCTTAAACTCCTACGAGCAGTACTTC
v_gene: TRBV7-6; abundance: few; d_gene: -; j_gene: TRBJ2-2; CDR3aa: CASSLGGPYTGELFF; CDR3nt: TGTGCCAGCAGCTTAGGGGGGCCCTACACCGGGGAGCTGTTTTTT
v_gene: TRBV29-1; abundance: many; d_gene: TRBD2; j_gene: TRBJ2-1; CDR3aa: CSVELAGGPNEQFF; CDR3nt: TGCAGCGTTGAGTTAGCGGGAGGGCCAAATGAGCAGTTCTTC
v_gene: TRBV11-2; abundance: many; d_gene: TRBD2; j_gene: TRBJ2-1; CDR3aa: CASSLAGGDEQFF; CDR3nt: TGTGCCAGCAGCTTAGCGGGAGGCGATGAGCAGTTCTTC
v_gene: TRBV19; abundance: many; d_gene: -; j_gene: TRBJ1-6; CDR3aa: CASSSLGTQMGSPLHF; CDR3nt: TGTGCCAGTAGTTCGTTGGGGACTCAAATGGGGTCACCCCTCCACTTT
v_gene: TRBV7-9; abundance: -; d_gene: TRBD1; j_gene: TRBJ2-7; CDR3aa: CASSLTGTGVYEQYF; CDR3nt: TGTGCCAGCAGCTTGACCGGGACAGGGGTCTACGAGCAGTACTTC
v_gene: TRBV12-3/TRBV12-4; abundance: many; d_gene: -; j_gene: TRBJ2-1; CDR3aa: CASISRGVGNEQFF; CDR3nt: TGTGCCAGCATTAGCAGGGGGGTAGGCAATGAGCAGTTCTTC
v_gene: TRBV15; abundance: many; d_gene: TRBD1; j_gene: TRBJ2-2; CDR3aa: CATRGLGTGFTGELFF; CDR3nt: TGTGCCACTCGCGGCTTGGGGACAGGGTTCACCGGGGAGCTGTTTTTT
v_gene: TRBV11-3; abundance: many; d_gene: TRBD2; j_gene: TRBJ2-2; CDR3aa: CASSGTSGNTGELFF; CDR3nt: TGTGCCAGCAGCGGGACTAGCGGGAACACCGGGGAGCTGTTTTTT
v_gene: TRBV4-3; abundance: many; d_gene: -; j_gene: TRBJ2-3; CDR3aa: CASSQVMSRDTQYF; CDR3nt: TGCGCCAGCAGCCAAGTAATGAGTAGAGATACGCAGTATTTT
v_gene: TRBV5-1; abundance: many; d_gene: TRBD2; j_gene: TRBJ2-2; CDR3aa: CASSPQGLAYTGELFF; CDR3nt: TGCGCCAGCAGCCCCCAGGGACTAGCGTACACCGGGGAGCTGTTTTTT
v_gene: TRBV20-1; abundance: few; d_gene: -; j_gene: TRBJ1-2; CDR3aa: CSARGAGTLPSYGYTF; CDR3nt: TGCAGTGCTAGGGGGGCCGGGACATTACCAAGCTATGGCTACACCTTC
v_gene: TRBV11-2; abundance: -; d_gene: -; j_gene: TRBJ2-3; CDR3aa: CTSSYMTDTQYF; CDR3nt: TGTACCAGCAGCTATATGACAGATACGCAGTATTTT
v_gene: TRBV7-8; abundance: many; d_gene: TRBD2; j_gene: TRBJ2-2; CDR3aa: CASSRGTSGTGELFF; CDR3nt: TGTGCCAGCAGCCGCGGGACTAGTGGAACCGGGGAGCTGTTTTTT